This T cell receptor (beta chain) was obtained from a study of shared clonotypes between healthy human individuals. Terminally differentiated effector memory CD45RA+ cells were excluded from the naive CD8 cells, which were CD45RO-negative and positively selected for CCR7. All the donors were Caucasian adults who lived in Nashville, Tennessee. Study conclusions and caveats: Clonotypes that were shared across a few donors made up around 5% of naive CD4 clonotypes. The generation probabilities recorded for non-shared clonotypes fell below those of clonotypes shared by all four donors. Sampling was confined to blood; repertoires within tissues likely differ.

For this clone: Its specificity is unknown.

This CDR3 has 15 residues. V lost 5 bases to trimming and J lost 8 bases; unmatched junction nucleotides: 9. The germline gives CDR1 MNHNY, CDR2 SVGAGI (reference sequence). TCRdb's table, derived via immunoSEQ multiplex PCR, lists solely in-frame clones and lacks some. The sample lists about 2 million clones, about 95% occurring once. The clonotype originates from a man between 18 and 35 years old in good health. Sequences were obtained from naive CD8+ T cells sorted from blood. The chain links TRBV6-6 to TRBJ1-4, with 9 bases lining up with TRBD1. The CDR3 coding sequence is TGTGCCAGCAGTACCCGACAGGGGGTGAAGGAAAAACTGTTTTTT. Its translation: CASSTRQGVKEKLFF.